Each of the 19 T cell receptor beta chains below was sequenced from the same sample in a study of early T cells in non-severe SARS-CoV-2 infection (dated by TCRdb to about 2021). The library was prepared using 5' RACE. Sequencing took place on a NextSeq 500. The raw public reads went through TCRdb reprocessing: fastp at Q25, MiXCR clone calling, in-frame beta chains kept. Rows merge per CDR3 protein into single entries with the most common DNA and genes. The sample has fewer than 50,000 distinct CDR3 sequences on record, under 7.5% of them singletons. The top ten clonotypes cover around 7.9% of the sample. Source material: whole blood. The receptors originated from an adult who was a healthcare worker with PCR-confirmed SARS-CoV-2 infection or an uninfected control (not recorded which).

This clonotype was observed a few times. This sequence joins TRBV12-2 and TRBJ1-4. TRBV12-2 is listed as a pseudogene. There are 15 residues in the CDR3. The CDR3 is CASRLEGRAQEKLFF. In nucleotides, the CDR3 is TGTGCAAGTCGCTTGGAGGGCAGGGCTCAAGAAAAACTGTTTTTT.

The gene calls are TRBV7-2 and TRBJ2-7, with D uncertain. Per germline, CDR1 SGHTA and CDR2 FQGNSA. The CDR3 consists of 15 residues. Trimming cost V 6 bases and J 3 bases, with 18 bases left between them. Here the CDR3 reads CASSLGRTSLYEQYF. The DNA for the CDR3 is TGTGCCAGCAGTCTCGGACGAACGAGTCTCTACGAGCAGTACTTC. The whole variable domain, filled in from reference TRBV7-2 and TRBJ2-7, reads GAGVSQSPSNKVTEKGKDVELRCDPISGHTALYWYRQSLGQGLEFLIYFQGNSAPDKSGLPSDRFSAERTGGSVSTLTIQRTQQEDSAVYLCASSLGRTSLYEQYFGPGTRLTVT.

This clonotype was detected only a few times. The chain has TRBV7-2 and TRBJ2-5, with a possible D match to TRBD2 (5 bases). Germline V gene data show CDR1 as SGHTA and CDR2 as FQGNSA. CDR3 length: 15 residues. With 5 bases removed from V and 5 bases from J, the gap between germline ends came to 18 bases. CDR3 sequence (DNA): TGTGCCAGCAGCCTGAGACGGGGTTCACGGGAGACCCAGTACTTC. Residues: CASSLRRGSRETQYF.

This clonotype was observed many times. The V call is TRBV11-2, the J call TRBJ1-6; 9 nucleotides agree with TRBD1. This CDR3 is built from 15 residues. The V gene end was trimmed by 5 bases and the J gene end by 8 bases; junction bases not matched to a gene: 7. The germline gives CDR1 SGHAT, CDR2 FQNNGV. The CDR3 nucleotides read TGTGCCAGCAGCGTATCCGGGACAGGGTATTCACCCCTCCACTTT. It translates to CASSVSGTGYSPLHF.

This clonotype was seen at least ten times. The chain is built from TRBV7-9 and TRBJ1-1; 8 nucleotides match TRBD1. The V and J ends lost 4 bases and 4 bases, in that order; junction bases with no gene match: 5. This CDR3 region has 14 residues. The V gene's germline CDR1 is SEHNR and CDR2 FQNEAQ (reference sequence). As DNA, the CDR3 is TGTGCCAGCAGCTCGTCAGGGGGCTTCACTGAAGCTTTCTTT. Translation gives CASSSSGGFTEAFF.

In nucleotides, the CDR3 is TGTGCCAGCTCGCCCCCTGGACAGGCGGGGACCCAGTACTTC. It is translated as CASSPPGQAGTQYF. The chain recombines TRBV18 with TRBJ2-5; 7 bases are a match to TRBD1. The V gene's germline CDR1 is KGHSH and CDR2 LQKENI. CDR3 length: 14 residues. V gave up 6 bases and J gave up 7 bases; unmatched junction bases: 11.

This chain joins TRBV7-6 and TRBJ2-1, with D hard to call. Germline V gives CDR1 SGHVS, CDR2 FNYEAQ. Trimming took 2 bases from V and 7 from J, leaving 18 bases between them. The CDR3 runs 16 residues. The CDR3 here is CASSLSFSTVVNEQFF. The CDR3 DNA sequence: TGTGCCAGCAGCTTATCCTTTTCGACGGTTGTGAATGAGCAGTTCTTC.

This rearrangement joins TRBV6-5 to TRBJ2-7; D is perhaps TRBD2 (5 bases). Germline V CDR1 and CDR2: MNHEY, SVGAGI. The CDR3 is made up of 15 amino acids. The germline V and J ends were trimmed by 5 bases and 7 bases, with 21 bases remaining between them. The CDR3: CASSREYGRTGEQYF. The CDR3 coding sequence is TGTGCCAGCAGTCGAGAGTACGGGCGTACGGGGGAGCAGTACTTC.

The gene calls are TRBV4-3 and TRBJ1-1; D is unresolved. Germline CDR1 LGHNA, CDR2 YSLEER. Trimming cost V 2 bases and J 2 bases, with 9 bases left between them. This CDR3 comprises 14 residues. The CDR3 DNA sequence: TGCGCCAGCAGCCAAAACTTGGTCAACACTGAAGCTTTCTTT. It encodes CASSQNLVNTEAFF.

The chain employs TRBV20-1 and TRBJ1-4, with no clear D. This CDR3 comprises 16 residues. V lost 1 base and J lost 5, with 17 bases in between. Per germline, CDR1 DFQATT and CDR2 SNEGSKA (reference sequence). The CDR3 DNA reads TGCAGTGCTAGAGGAGTTCGGACCATGGCAAATGAAAAACTGTTTTTT. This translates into CSARGVRTMANEKLFF.

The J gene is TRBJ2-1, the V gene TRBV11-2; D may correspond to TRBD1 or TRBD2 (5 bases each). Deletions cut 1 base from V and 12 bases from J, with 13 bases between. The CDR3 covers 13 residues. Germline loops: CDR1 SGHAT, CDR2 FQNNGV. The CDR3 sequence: CASSLGDRAGQFF. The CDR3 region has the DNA TGTGCCAGCAGCTTAGGGGACCGGGCAGGGCAGTTCTTC.

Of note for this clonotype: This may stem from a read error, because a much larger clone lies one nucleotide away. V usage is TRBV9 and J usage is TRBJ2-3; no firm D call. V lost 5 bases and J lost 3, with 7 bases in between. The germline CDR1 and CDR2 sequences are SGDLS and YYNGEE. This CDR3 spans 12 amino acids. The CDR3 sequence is CASSHRTDTQYF. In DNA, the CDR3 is TGTGCCAGCAGTCACCGTACAGATACGCAGTATTTT.

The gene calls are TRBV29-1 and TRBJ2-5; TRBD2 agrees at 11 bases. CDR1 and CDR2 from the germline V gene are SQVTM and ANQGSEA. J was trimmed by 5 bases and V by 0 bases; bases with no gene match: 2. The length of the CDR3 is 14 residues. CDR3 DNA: TGCAGCGTTGAAGAACTAGCGGGGGAGGAGACCCAGTACTTC. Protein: CSVEELAGEETQYF. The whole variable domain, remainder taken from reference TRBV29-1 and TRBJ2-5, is SAVISQKPSRDICQRGTSLTIQCQVDSQVTMMFWYRQQPGQSLTLIATANQGSEATYESGFVIDKFPISRPNLTFSTLTVSNMSPEDSSIYLCSVEELAGEETQYFGPGTRLLVL.

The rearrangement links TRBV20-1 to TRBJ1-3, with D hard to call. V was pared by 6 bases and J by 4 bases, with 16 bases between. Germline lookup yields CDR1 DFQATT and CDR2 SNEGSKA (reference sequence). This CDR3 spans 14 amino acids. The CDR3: CSARHRHEGNTIYF. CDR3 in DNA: TGCAGTGCCCGACATCGACATGAAGGAAACACCATATATTTT.

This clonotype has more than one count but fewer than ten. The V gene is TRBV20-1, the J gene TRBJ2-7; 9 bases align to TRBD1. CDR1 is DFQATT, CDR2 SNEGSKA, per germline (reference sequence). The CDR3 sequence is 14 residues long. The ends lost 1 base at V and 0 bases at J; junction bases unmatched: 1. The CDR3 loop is CSARGTGASYEQYF. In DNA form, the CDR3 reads TGCAGTGCTAGAGGGACAGGGGCCTCCTACGAGCAGTACTTC.

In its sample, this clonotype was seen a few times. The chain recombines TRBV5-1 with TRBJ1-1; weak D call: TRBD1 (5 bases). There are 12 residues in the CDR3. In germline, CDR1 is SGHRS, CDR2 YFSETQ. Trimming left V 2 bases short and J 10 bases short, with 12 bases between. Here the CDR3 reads CASSLEGLGAFF. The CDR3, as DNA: TGCGCCAGCAGCTTAGAGGGGCTCGGAGCTTTCTTT.

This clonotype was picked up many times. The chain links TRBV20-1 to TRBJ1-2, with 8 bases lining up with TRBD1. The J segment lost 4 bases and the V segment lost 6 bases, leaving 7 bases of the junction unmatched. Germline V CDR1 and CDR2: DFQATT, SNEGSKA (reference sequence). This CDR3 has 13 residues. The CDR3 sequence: CSASAGGAYGYTF. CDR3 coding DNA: TGCAGTGCATCGGCAGGGGGCGCCTATGGCTACACCTTC.

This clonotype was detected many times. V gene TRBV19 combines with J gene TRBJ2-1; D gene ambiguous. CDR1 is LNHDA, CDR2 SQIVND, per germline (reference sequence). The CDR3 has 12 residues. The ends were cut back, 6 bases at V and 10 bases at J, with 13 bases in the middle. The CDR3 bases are TGTGCCAGTAGACCGGGCCCACGCGAGCAGTTCTTC. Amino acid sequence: CASRPGPREQFF.

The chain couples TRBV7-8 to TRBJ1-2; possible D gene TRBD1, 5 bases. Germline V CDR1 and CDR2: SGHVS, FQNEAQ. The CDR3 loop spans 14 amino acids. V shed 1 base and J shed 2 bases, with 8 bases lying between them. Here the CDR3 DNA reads TGTGCCAGCAGCTTAGATCGGGGGAACTATGGCTACACCTTC. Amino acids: CASSLDRGNYGYTF.